The sequence of this T cell receptor beta chain was determined in a study of control samples from healthy donors and cancer patients (dated by TCRdb to the early 2020s). A word on this clone: What this receptor recognizes is not known. Base qualities were left out, and no much larger clone turns up one base away.

Receptors were amplified or captured by the immunoSEQ multiplex PCR assay. What TCRdb holds here is the immuneACCESS table cut down to in-frame rearrangements. Part of the clones is not present; checked against another copy, under half of the missing clones reflect an unresolved V gene, and the others are unexplained. The sample data list roughly 200,000 clones, and about 95% of these were observed just once. The top ten constitute around 1.5% of the sample. Based on the germline V gene (reference sequence), the CDR1 and CDR2 sequences are MNHEY and SMNVEV. V is shortened by 6 bases, J by 6 bases, and the region joining them spans 17 bases. From the cysteine through the phenylalanine, the CDR3 covers 15 amino acids. Only the CDR3 DNA stays, 45 bases, in frame from base 1.

The rearranged chain carries TRBV27 and TRBJ2-2, with TRBD1 as a weak D call on 6 bases. This TCR was sampled from a man aged 45 to 65 in good health. The specimen was blood. The nucleotides are TGTGCCAGCAGACTCGACAGGCTTATCTCCGGGGAGCTGTTTTTT. Its amino acids are CASRLDRLISGELFF.